This is a list of T cell receptor beta chains from one sample in a study of CD8 T cells in ankylosing spondylitis. TCRdb called the 5' RACE reads again in MiXCR, with one record for every CDR3 protein. The sample includes 200,000 to 250,000 distinct CDR3 sequences, approximately 8% of them seen just once. Sequenced: blood, either unsorted or a sorted T cell fraction (not recorded which). The origin of the receptors is a female donor with ankylosing spondylitis or in good health (not recorded which). Each CDR3 is given with its conserved first and last residue. D genes are given only for firm matches. A clone size is listed for some rows: how often the clone was seen (once, few, many), or a class if it is expanded.

clone_size j_call v_call d_call cdr3_nt cdr3_aa
few TRBJ2-1 TRBV11-1 NA TGTGCCAGCAGCTTAGCTCTCATGGAGCAGTTCTTC CASSLALMEQFF
many TRBJ2-2 TRBV12-3/TRBV12-4 NA TGTGCCAGCAGTTTGAGAGGGGCCGACACCGGGGAGCTGTTTTTT CASSLRGADTGELFF
few TRBJ1-2 TRBV7-3 NA TGTGCCAGCAGCCCCGGGACGCAGGAACGGCGTGGCTACACCTTC CASSPGTQERRGYTF
many TRBJ2-5 TRBV7-2 TRBD2 TGTGCCAGCAGCTTCCTAGCGGGGGCGACCCAGTACTTC CASSFLAGATQYF
many TRBJ2-1 TRBV20-1 NA TGCAGTGCTCAGAAGGTCAGCGGGTCTTACAATGAGCAGTTCTTC CSAQKVSGSYNEQFF
many TRBJ2-1 TRBV20-1 TRBD2 TGCAGTGCTAGAGATTTGAAAGGTGCGGGAGGGCCCGATGAGCAGTTCTTC CSARDLKGAGGPDEQFF
many TRBJ2-5 TRBV19 NA TGTGCCAGTAGTATGGACACCGTACAAGAGACCCAGTACTTC CASSMDTVQETQYF
many TRBJ2-7 TRBV20-1 NA TGCAGTGCTAGTGACGAGCTCACCTACGAGCAGTACTTC CSASDELTYEQYF
many TRBJ2-2 TRBV27 TRBD2 TGTGCCAGCAGCGTTGCGGGGGGATCGGCCGGGGAGCTGTTTTTT CASSVAGGSAGELFF
many TRBJ1-1 TRBV20-1 TRBD1 TGCAGTGCTAGACGTCCGGGACAGGGTGAAGCTTTCTTT CSARRPGQGEAFF
NA TRBJ2-7 TRBV29-1 NA TGCAGCGTTGGTGTGACAGGATCAAAGTTTAACGAGCAGTACTTC CSVGVTGSKFNEQYF
NA TRBJ1-2 TRBV7-9 NA TGTGCCAGCAGCTTAGAAGCGGCGCGCGGCTACACCTTC CASSLEAARGYTF
many TRBJ1-2 TRBV19 NA TGTGCCAGTAACGAAGACTATGGCTACACCTTC CASNEDYGYTF
many TRBJ1-1 TRBV20-1 NA TGCAGTGTCTCCTGGGGGCGGGGCACTGAAGCTTTCTTT CSVSWGRGTEAFF
NA TRBJ1-2 TRBV7-9 NA TGTGCCAGCAGCTTAGTCGCTCGGCCGACCGATGGCTACACCTTC CASSLVARPTDGYTF
many TRBJ2-1 TRBV20-1 TRBD2 TGCAGTGCTAGAGTACCCCCTCGTCGCGGGAGGAACCAACTGGATGAGCAGTTCTTC CSARVPPRRGRNQLDEQFF
many TRBJ2-2 TRBV12-3/TRBV12-4 NA TGTGCCAGCAGTCTCATCCCGCGTTACAGGGACACCGGGGAGCTGTTTTTT CASSLIPRYRDTGELFF
NA TRBJ2-7 TRBV20-1 TRBD2 TGCAGTGCGGAGGGGATCGCGACTAGCAGGAGGGCCAATTACGAGCAGTACTTC CSAEGIATSRRANYEQYF
NA TRBJ2-3 TRBV5-5 TRBD1 TGTGCCAGCAGCCTAAGGACAGGGGCCACAGATGCGCAGTATTTT CASSLRTGATDAQYF
many TRBJ2-2 TRBV12-3/TRBV12-4 NA TGTGCCAGCACCTCCTTGGGAGGGAACACCGGGGAGCTGTTTTTT CASTSLGGNTGELFF
many TRBJ1-1 TRBV7-2 NA TGTGCCAGCAGCTTAGAGGGAAGGGGTTCTGAAGCTTTCTTT CASSLEGRGSEAFF
NA TRBJ2-7 TRBV2 NA TGTGCCAGCAGTGAAGCGCTGGATTACCACTTC CASSEALDYHF
many TRBJ1-2 TRBV6-5 NA TGTGCCAGCATCTCGACATTGGGCTACACCTTC CASISTLGYTF
NA TRBJ2-3 TRBV5-1 TRBD2 TGCGCCAGCAGCGCGACTAGCGGCACAGATACGAAGTATTTT CASSATSGTDTKYF
many TRBJ1-1 TRBV20-1 NA TGCAGTGCTCCGCGGAGGTCTGTAACTGAAGCTTTCTTT CSAPRRSVTEAFF
many TRBJ2-1 TRBV6-5 TRBD2 TGTGCCAGCAGTTACAGTGTAGGGACTAGCGCCTACAATGAGCAGTTCTTC CASSYSVGTSAYNEQFF